This TCR beta chain was recorded in a study of cytomegalovirus exposure and HLA in healthy donors. PCR involved 60 Vbeta and 13 Jbeta primers. Only in-frame clones appear in the TCRdb table, and some are missing; sequencing was by immunoSEQ multiplex PCR. The sample contains some 130,000 clones, approximately 82% of which appear only once. V lost 5 bases and J lost 7; bases outside the gene matches: 14. The germline gives CDR1 SEHNR, CDR2 FQNEAQ (reference sequence). The CDR3 is 18 residues long. Findings and limits, study-wide: It was reported in a later analysis that an Asian-associated ancestry cluster showed fewer N-insertions than the approximately 700-donor mean. A later examination showed that TCR association rates differed by HLA locus, with DRB1 most and HLA-C fewest. Later analysis associated a missense DCLRE1C variant with TCR beta V- and J-gene trimming. In an earlier analysis, most TCR beta V segments were productive about 87% or about 30% of the time.

A note on this clone: Its antigen is as yet unknown.

This TCR was recovered from a boy aged 2 to 10 in good health and CMV-seronegative. The sequencing input was PBMCs. The chain carries TRBV7-9 and TRBJ2-3; 14 bases map to TRBD2. The CDR3 sequence is CASSPWTSGGPSSNTQYF. The CDR3 bases are TGTGCCAGCAGCCCCTGGACTAGCGGGGGGCCAAGTTCAAATACGCAGTATTTT.